The clone carrying this T cell receptor beta chain was detected many times. This entry comes from a study of T-cell reconstitution after alpha-beta-depleted transplantation in children. The library targeted TCRbeta and was prepared with unique molecular identifiers. TCRdb analysed the PCR reads with MiXCR anew, one entry per CDR3 protein. The sample contains about 270,000 distinct CDR3 sequences, around 9.6% of which appear only once. Sequenced here: PBMCs from the stem cell graft donor, sampled from the stem cell graft. The receptor was isolated from a human donor who donated a stem cell graft to a child with SCID.

In DNA, the CDR3 is TGTGCCAGTAGTCCCCTGGACACTGGCACCGGGGAGCTGTTTTTT. This translates into CASSPLDTGTGELFF. V and J are TRBV19 and TRBJ2-2; a possible D gene is TRBD1 (5 bases). V lost 5 bases and J lost 4, with 14 bases in between. The CDR3 runs to 15 residues. Germline loops: CDR1 LNHDA, CDR2 SQIVND (reference sequence).